This TCR beta chain appears in the sequencing data of a study of blood T cell repertoires in COVID-19. Study summary: PBMCs, B-cell-depleted T cells, or T cells were the source of the cDNA or gDNA that made up the material.

The germline V and J ends were trimmed by 5 bases and 4 bases, with 13 bases remaining between them. Germline V lookup: CDR1 SGHRS, CDR2 YFSETQ. CDR3 size: 14 residues. Authors' processing steps: Estimated nucleated cell counts came from reference gene primer amplification. Assay used: immunoSEQ multiplex PCR; TCRdb lists only in-frame clones, some missing. V and J calls and clone size are given by that table; D and trimming were obtained from the DNA. In the table there are some 70,000 clones, roughly 89% of which are singletons. This clonotype was obtained from a man over 45 with active COVID-19. This chain uses TRBV5-1 with TRBJ1-3; TRBD1 might be the D (6 bases). Sequencing was carried out using peripheral blood. CDR3 sequence (DNA): TGCGCCAGCAGTACAGGGAGATCCGGAAACACCATATATTTT. Protein sequence: CASSTGRSGNTIYF.